The clone carrying this T cell receptor (beta chain) appeared a single time. Its antigen is still unknown. The treatment denotes: roughly 18 received Ad26.COV2.S at low or high dose, single or two shots; several received placebo; per-sample allocation not given. Specimens were obtained on day 63 following the first vaccine or placebo injection. The shot given was an Ad26 vector that makes Wuhan-strain SARS-CoV-2 spike. Here immunoSEQ multiplex PCR was the method, and the copy in TCRdb shows in-frame clones only, minus some. The table has roughly 350,000 clones, 86% seen once; the top ten hold about 10%. This entry comes from a study of Ad26.COV2.S vaccination and SARS-CoV-2 variants. Whole-study context: In the COV1001 trial, the donor was in the Ad26.COV2.S arm. Participants got Ad26.COV2.S intramuscularly, once or twice 56 days apart. Study-wide findings and caveats: Across vaccine and placebo recipients, the breadth of non-spike TCRs was similar.

V was trimmed by 5 bases and J by 3 bases, leaving 13 bases between them. The germline CDR1 and CDR2 sequences are LNHDA and SQIVND (reference sequence). The CDR3 consists of 14 residues. This clonotype originated in a person aged 18-65 years who received the Ad26.COV2.S COVID-19 vaccine or a placebo. This rearrangement joins TRBV19 to TRBJ1-2, with TRBD1 as a possible D gene (5 bases). Source: peripheral blood, taken in a trial of Ad26.COV2.S vaccine versus placebo. The DNA for the CDR3 is TGTGCCAGTAGTGGCTCAGGGCCGGACTATGGCTACACCTTC. It codes for CASSGSGPDYGYTF. The entire variable domain, with the rest obtained from reference TRBV19 and TRBJ1-2, is as follows: DGGITQSPKYLFRKEGQNVTLSCEQNLNHDAMYWYRQDPGQGLRLIYYSQIVNDFQKGDIAEGYSVSREKKESFPLTVTSAQKNPTAFYLCASSGSGPDYGYTFGSGTRLTVV.